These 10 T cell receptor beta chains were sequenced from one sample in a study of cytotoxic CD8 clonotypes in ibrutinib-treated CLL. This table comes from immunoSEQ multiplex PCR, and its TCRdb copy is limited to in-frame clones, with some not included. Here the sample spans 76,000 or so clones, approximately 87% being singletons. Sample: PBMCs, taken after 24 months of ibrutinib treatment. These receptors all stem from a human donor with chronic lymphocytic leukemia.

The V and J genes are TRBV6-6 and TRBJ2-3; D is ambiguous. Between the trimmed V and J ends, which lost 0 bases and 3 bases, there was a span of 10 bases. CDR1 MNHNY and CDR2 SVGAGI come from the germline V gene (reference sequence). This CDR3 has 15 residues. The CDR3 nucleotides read TGTGCCAGCAGTTACTCTGGCCTTAGAACAGATACGCAGTATTTT. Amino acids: CASSYSGLRTDTQYF.

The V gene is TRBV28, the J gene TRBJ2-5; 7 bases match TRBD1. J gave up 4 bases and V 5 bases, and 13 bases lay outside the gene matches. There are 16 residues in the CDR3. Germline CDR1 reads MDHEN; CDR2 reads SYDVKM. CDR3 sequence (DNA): TGTGCCAGCAGTGGTAAGGGGGCGAGATTAGGAGAGACCCAGTACTTC. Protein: CASSGKGARLGETQYF.

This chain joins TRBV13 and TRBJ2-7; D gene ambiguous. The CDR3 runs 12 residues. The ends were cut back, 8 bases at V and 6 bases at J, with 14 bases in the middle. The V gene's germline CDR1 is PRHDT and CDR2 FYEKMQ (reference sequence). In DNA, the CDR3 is TGTGCCAGCGGCCATCTTAGGGCCGAGCAGTACTTC. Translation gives CASGHLRAEQYF. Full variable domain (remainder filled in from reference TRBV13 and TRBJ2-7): AAGVIQSPRHLIKEKRETATLKCYPIPRHDTVYWYQQGPGQDPQFLISFYEKMQSDKGSIPDRFSAQQFSDYHSELNMSSLELGDSALYFCASGHLRAEQYFGPGTRLTVT.

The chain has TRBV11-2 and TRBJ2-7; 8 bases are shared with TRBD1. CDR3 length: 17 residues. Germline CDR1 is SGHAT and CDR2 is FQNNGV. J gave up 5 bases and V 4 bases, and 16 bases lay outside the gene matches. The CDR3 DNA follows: TGTGCCAGCAGCTACTACAGGGGGACGGGTCCGTCGCACGAGCAGTACTTC. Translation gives CASSYYRGTGPSHEQYF.

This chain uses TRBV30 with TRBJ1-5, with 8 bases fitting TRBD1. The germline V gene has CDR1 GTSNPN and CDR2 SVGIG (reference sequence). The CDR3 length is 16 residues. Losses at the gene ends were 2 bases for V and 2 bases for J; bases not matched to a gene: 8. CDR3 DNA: TGTGCCTGGAGTACCGACTCGGGACAGGGCAATCAGCCCCAGCATTTT. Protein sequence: CAWSTDSGQGNQPQHF.

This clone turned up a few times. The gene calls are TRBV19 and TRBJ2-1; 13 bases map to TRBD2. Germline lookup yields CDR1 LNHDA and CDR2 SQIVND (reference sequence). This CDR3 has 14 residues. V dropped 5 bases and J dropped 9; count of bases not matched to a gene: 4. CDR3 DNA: TGTGCCAGTAGTTGGACTAGCGGGAGAGGTGAGCAGTTCTTC. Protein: CASSWTSGRGEQFF.

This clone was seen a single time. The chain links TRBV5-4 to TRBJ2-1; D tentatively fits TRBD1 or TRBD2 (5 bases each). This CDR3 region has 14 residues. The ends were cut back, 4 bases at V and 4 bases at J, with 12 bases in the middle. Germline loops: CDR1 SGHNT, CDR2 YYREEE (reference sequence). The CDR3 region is CASSPGTSYNEQFF. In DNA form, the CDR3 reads TGTGCCAGCAGCCCCGGGACCTCATACAATGAGCAGTTCTTC.

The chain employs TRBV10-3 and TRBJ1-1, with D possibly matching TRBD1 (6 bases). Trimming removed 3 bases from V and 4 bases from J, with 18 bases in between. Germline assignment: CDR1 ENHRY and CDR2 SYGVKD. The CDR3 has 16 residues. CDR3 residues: CAISDPGARVGTEAFF. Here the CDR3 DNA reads TGTGCCATCAGTGACCCAGGGGCCCGGGTGGGCACTGAAGCTTTCTTT.

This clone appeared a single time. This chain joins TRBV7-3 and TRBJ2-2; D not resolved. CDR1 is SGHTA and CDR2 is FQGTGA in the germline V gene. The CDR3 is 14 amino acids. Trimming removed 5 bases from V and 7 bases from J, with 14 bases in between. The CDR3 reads CASSLRPGGGELFF. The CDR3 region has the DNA TGTGCCAGCAGCCTCAGGCCCGGCGGCGGGGAGCTGTTTTTT.

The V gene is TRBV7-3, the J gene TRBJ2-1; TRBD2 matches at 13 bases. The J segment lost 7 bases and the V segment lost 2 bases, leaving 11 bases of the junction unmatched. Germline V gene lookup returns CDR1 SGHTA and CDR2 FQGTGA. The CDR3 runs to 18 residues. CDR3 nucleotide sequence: TGTGCCAGCAGCTTATCAGTGGGGGGACTAGCGGGATATAATGAGCAGTTCTTC. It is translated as CASSLSVGGLAGYNEQFF.